This T cell receptor (beta chain) stems from a study of radiation and T cells in renal cell carcinoma. Study conclusions and caveats: Pretreatment tumor biopsies were lacking, so baseline clonotypes are unknown. In blood, top tumor clones expanded by 2 weeks, shrinking by 4.

TCRdb keeps only in-frame clones here, not all; method: immunoSEQ multiplex PCR. Altogether around 100,000 clones are present, roughly 88% being singletons, with the ten largest covering approximately 6.9%. Time point noted: blood 4 weeks post-SBRT, at nephrectomy. Treatment described: 15 Gy SBRT to primary tumor, nephrectomy 4 weeks later. Nephrectomy followed 15 Gy stereotactic body radiation by 4 weeks. Serial blood draws occurred at baseline and 2 and 4 weeks post-SBRT. This clone was observed once. Its specificity is not known. The CDR3 sequence is 13 residues long. V was shortened by 3 bases and J by 4 bases, with 7 bases between the two germline ends. CDR1 ENHRY and CDR2 SYGVKD come from the germline V gene.

The specimen was blood, collected from a patient whose treatment included radiotherapy and nephrectomy. The origin of this receptor is a man in his fifties or sixties with renal cell carcinoma. The chain links TRBV10-3 to TRBJ2-1; D unclear. CDR3 DNA sequence: TGTGCCATCAGTGATTACCGATACAATGAGCAGTTCTTC. This gives the protein CAISDYRYNEQFF.